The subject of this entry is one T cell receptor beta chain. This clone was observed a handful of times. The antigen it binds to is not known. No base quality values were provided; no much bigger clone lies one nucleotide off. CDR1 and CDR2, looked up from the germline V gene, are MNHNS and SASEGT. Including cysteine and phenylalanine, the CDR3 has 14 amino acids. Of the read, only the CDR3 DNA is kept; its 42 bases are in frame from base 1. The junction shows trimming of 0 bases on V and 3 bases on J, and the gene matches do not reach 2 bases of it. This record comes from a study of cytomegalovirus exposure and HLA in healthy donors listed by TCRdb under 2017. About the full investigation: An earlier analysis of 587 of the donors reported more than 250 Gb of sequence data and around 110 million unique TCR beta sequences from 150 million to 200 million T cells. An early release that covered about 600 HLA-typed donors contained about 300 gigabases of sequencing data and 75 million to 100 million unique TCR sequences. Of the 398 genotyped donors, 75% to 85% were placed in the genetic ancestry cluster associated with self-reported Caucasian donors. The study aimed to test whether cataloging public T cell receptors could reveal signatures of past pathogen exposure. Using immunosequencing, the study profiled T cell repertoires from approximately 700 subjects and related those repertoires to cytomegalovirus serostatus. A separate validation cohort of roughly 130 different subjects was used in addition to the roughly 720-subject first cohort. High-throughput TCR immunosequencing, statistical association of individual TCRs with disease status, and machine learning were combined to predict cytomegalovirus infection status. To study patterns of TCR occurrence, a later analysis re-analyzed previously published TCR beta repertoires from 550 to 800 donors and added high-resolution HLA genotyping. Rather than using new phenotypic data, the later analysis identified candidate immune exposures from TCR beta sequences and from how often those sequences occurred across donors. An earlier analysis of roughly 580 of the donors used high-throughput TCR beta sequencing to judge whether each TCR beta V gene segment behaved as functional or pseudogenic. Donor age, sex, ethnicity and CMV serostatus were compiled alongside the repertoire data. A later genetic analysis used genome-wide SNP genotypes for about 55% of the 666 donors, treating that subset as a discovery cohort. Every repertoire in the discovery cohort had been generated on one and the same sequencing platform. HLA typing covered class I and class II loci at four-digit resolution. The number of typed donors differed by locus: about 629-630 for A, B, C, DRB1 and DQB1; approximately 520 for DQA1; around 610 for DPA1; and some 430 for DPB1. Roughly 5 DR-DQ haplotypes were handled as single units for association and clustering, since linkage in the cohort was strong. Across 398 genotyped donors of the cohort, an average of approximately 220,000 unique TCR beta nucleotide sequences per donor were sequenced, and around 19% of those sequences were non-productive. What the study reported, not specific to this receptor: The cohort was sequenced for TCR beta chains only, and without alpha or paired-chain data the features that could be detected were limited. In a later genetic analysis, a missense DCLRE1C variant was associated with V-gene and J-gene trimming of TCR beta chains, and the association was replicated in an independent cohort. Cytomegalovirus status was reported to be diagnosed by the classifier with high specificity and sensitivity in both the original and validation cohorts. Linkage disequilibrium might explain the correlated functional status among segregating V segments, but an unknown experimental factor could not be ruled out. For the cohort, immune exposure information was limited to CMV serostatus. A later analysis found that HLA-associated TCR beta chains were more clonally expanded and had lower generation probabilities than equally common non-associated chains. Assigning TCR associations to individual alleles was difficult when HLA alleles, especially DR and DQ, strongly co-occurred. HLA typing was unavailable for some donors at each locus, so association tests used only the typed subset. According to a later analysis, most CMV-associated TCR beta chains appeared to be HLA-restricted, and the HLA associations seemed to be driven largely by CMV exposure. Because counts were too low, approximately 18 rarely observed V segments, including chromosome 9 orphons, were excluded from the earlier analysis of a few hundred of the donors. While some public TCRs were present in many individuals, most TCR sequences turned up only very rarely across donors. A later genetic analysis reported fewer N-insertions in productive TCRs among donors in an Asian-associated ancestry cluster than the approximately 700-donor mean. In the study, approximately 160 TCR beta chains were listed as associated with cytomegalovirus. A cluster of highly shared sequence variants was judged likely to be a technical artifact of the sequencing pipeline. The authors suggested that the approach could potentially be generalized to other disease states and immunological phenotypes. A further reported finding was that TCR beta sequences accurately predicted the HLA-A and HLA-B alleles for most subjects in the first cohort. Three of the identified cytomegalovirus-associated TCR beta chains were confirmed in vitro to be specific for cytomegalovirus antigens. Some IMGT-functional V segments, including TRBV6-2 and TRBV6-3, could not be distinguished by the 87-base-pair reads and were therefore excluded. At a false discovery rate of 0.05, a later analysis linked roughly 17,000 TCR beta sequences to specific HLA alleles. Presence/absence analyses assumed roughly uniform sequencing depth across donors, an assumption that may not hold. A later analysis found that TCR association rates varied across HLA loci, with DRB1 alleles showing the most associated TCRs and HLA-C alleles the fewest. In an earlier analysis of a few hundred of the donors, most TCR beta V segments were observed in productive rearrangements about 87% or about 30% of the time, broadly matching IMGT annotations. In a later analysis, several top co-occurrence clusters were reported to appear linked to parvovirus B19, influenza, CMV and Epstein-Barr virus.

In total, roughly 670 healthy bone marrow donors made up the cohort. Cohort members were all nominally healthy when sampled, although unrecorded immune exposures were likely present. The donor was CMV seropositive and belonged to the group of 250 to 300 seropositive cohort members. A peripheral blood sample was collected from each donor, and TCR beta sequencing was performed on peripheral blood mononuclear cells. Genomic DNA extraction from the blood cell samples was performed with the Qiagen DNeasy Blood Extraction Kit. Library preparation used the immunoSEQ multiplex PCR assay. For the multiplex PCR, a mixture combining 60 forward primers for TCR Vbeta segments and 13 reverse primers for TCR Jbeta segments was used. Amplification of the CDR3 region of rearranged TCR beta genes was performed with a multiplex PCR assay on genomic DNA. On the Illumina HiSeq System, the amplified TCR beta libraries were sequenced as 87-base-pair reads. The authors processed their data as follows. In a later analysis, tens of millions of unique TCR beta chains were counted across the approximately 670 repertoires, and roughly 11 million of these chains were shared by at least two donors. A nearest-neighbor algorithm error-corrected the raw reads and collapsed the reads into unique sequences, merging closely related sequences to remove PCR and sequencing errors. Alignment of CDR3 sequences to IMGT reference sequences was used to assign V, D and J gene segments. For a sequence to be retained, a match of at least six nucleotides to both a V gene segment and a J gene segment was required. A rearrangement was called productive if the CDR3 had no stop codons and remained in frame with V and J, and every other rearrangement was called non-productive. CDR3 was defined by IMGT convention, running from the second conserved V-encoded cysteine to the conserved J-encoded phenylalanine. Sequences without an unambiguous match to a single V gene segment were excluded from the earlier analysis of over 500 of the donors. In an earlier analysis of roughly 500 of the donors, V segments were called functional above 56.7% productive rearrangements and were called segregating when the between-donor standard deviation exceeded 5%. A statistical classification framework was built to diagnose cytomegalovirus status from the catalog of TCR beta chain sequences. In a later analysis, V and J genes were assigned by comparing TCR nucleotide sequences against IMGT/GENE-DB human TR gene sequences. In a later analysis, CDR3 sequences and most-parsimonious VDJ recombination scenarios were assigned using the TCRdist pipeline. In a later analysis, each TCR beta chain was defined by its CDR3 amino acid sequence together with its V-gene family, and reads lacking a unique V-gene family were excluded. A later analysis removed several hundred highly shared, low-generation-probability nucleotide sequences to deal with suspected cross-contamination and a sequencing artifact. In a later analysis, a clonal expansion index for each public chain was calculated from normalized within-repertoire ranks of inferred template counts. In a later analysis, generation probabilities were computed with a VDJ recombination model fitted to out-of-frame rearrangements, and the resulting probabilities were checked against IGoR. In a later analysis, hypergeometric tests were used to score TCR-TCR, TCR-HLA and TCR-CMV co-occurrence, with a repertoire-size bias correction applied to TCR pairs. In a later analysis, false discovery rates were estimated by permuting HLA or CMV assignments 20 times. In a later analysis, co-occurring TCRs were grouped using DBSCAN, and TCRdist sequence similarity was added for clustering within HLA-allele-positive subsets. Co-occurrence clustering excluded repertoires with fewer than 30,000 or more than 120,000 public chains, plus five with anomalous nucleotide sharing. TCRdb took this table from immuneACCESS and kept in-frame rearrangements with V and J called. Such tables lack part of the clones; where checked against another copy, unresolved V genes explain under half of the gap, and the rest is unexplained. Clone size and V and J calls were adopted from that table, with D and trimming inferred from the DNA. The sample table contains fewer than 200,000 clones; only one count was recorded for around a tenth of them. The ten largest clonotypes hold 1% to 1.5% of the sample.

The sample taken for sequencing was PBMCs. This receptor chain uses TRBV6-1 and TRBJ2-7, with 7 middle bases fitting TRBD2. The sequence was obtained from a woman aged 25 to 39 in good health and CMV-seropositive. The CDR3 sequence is CASSEAWDYYEQYF. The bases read TGTGCCAGCAGTGAAGCATGGGACTACTACGAGCAGTACTTC.